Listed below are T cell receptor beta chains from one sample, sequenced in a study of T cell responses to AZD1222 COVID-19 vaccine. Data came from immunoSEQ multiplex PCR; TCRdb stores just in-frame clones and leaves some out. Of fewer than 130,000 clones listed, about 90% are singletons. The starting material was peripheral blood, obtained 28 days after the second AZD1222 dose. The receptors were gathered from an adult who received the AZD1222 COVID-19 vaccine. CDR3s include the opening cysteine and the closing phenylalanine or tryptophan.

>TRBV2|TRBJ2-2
CASSGLAGAGELFF
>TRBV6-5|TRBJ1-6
CASSLQGSGSPLHF
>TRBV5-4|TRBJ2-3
CASNEGLAGAASTDTQYF
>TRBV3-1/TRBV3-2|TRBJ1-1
CASSSWSGAFF
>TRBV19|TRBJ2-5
CASTLGRGETQYF
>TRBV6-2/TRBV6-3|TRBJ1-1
CASSYSRVLNTEAFF
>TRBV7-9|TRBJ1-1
CASSPLTGGTEAFF
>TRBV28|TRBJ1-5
CASSKDTGFQPQHF
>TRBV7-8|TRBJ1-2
CASSSGAKLYGYTF
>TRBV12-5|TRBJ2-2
CASGWNSGVPDTGELFF
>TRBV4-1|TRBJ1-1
CASSNTRGGNTEAFF
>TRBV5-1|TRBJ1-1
CASSPSVRQGNTEAFF
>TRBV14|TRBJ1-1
CASSQLDTNTEAFF
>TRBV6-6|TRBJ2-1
CASSKSAQGSNEQFF
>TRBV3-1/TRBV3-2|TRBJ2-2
CASSQIVGSGELFF
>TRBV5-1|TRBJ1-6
CASSFGGNNSPLHF
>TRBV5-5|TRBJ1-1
CASSGPTEAFF
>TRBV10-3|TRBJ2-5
CAISESTAVETQYF
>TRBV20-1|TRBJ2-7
CSAYDDEQYF
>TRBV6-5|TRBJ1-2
CASSYSRGYGYTF
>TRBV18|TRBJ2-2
CASSPSGTGTTGELFF
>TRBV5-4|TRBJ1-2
CASSLAGLRGPYGYTF
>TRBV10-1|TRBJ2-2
CASSELCEGEGELFF
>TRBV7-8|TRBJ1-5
CASSLVGAVPDSNQPQHF
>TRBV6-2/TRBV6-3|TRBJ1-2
CASSYYPDSAPYGYTF
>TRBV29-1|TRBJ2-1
CSVLVARGEQFF
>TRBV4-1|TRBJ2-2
CASSPPRTGNRGELFF
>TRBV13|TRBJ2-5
CASEVRGRETQYF
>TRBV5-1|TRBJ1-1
CASSPGQPLNTEAFF
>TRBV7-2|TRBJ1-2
CASSFGGEYGYTF
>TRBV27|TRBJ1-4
CASHDSINEKLFF
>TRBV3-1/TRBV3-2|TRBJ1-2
CASSPLQGTEGYGYTF
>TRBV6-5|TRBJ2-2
CASSYGGELFF
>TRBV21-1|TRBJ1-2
CASSKLSASRGLYYGYTF
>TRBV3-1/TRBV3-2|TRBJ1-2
CASSQTHRGYTF